This entry is about one T cell receptor beta chain. This specimen belongs to a study of blood T cell repertoires in COVID-19. About the research overall: The origin of the acute and convalescent COVID-19 samples was the United States, Italy and Spain. Sources were T cells, B-cell-depleted T cells, or PBMCs; the material itself was cDNA or gDNA.

V lost 1 base to trimming and J lost 4 bases; unmatched junction nucleotides: 3. Germline V gene data show CDR1 as SGHDT and CDR2 as YYEEEE. The CDR3 length is 15 residues. The table came from immunoSEQ multiplex PCR; TCRdb's copy has only in-frame clones and leaves some out. This table has just under 150,000 clones, around 87% appearing once. This TCR was recovered from a man aged 50 or older who had recovered from COVID-19. The specimen sequenced was peripheral blood. The rearrangement links TRBV5-6 to TRBJ2-1; 9 bases match TRBD2. The CDR3 here is CASSLLLAGYNEQFF. For the CDR3, the DNA is TGTGCCAGCAGCTTGCTCCTAGCGGGGTACAATGAGCAGTTCTTC.